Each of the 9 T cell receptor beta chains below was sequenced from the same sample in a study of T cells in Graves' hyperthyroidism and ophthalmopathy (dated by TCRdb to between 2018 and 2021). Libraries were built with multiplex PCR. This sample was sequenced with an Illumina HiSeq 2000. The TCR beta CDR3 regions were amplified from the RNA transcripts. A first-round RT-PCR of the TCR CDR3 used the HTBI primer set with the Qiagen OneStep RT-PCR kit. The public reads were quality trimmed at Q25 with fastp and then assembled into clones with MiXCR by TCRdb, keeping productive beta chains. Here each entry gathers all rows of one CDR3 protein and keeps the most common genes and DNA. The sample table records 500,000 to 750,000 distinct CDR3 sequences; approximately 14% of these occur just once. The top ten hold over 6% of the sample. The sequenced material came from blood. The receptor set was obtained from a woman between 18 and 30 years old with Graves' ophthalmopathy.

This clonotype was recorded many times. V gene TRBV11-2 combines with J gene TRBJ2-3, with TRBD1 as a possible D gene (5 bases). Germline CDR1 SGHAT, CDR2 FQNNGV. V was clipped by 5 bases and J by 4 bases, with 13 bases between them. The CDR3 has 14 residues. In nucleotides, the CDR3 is TGTGCCAGCAGCCCAGACAGATTAGCAGATACGCAGTATTTT. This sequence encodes CASSPDRLADTQYF.

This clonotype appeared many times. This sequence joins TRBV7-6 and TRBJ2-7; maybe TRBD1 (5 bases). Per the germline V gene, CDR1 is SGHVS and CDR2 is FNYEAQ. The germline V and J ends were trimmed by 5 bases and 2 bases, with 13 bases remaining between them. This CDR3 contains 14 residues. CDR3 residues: CASSPYTGTYEQYF. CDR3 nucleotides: TGTGCCAGCAGCCCCTATACAGGAACCTACGAGCAGTACTTC. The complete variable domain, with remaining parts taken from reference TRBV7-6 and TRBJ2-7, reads GAGVSQSPRYKVTKRGQDVALRCDPISGHVSLYWYRQALGQGPEFLTYFNYEAQQDKSGLPNDRFSAERPEGSISTLTIQRTEQRDSAMYRCASSPYTGTYEQYFGPGTRLTVT.

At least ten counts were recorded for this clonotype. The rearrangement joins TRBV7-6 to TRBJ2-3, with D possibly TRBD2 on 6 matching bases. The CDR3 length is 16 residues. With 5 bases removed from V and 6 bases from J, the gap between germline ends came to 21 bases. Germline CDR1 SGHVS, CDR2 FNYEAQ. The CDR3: CASSQGATRPVDTQYF. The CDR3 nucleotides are TGTGCCAGCAGCCAGGGTGCGACTAGACCGGTGGATACGCAGTATTTT.

The DNA for the CDR3 is TGTGCCAGCAGCCAACCCATTCCGCGGGTCTACAATGAGCAGTTCTTC. Encoded protein: CASSQPIPRVYNEQFF. This chain links TRBV4-2 with TRBJ2-1; perhaps TRBD2 as D (5 bases). This CDR3 spans 16 amino acids. Per the germline V gene, CDR1 is LGHNA and CDR2 is YNFKEQ. Trimming took 2 bases from V and 3 from J, leaving 14 bases between them.

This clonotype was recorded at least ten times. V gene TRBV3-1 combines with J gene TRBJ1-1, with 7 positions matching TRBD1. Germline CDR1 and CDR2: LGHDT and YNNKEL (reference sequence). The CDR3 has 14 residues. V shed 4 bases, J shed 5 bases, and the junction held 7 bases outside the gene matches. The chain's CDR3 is CASSPTLRGTEAFF. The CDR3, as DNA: TGTGCCAGCAGCCCGACCCTCAGGGGGACTGAAGCTTTCTTT. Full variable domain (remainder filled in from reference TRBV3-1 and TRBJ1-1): DTAVSQTPKYLVTQMGNDKSIKCEQNLGHDTMYWYKQDSKKFLKIMFSYNNKELIINETVPNRFSPKSPDKAHLNLHINSLELGDSAVYFCASSPTLRGTEAFFGQGTRLTVV.

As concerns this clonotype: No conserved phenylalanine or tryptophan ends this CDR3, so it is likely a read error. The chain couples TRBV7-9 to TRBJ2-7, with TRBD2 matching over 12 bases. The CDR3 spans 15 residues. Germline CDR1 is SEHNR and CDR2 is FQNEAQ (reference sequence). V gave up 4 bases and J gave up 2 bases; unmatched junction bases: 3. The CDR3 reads CASSSLAGGPYEQYL. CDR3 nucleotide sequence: TGTGCCAGCAGCTCGCTAGCGGGAGGGCCCTACGAGCAGTACCTC.

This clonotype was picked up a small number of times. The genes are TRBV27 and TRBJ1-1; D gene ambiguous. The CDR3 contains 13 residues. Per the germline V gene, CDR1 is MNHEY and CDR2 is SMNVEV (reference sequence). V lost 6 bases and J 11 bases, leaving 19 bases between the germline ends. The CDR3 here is CASRSGSGVEAFF. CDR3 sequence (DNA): TGTGCCAGCAGATCGGGTAGCGGGGTCGAGGCTTTCTTT.

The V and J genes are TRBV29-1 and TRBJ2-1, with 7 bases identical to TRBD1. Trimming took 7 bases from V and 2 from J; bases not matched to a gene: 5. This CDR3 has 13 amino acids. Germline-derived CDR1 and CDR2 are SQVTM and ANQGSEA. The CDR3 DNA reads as TGCAGCGCCGACAGGGTAACCTACAATGAGCAGTTCTTC. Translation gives CSADRVTYNEQFF.

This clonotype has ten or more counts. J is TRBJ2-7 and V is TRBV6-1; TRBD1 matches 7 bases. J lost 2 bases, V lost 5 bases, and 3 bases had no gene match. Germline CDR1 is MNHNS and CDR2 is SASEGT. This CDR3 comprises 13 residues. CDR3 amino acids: CASSKGTAYEQYF. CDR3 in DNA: TGTGCCAGCAGTAAAGGGACAGCCTACGAGCAGTACTTC.